This entry lists 29 T cell receptor beta chains sequenced from one sample in a study of T cell responses to AZD1222 COVID-19 vaccine. Libraries were prepared by immunoSEQ multiplex PCR; TCRdb keeps only in-frame clonotypes and omits some of them. Among 150,000 or so clones listed, around 90% were seen once. The sequences come from peripheral blood, collected on day 0 of AZD1222 vaccination. The receptors were gathered from an adult in good health.

This chain joins TRBV6-4 and TRBJ2-7; 7 nucleotides match TRBD1. The CDR3 has 12 amino acids. With 9 bases clipped from V and 4 bases from J, the junction kept 6 bases outside the gene matches. Germline V gene sequence: CDR1 MRHNA, CDR2 SNTAGT. The CDR3 protein is CARNRGRYEQYF. Here the CDR3 DNA reads TGTGCCAGAAACAGGGGACGGTACGAGCAGTACTTC.

The chain recombines TRBV5-1 with TRBJ1-4; TRBD1 might be the D (5 bases). Trimming pared 3 bases from V and 5 bases from J, leaving 8 bases between. CDR3 length equals 13 residues. Germline lookup yields CDR1 SGHRS and CDR2 YFSETQ. CDR3 protein: CASSYKGNEKLFF. In DNA, the CDR3 is TGCGCCAGCAGCTACAAGGGGAATGAAAAACTGTTTTTT. Supplemented by reference TRBV5-1 and TRBJ1-4, the full variable domain reads KAGVTQTPRYLIKTRGQQVTLSCSPISGHRSVSWYQQTPGQGLQFLFEYFSETQRNKGNFPGRFSGRQFSNSRSEMNVSTLELGDSALYLCASSYKGNEKLFFGSGTQLSVL.

The genes are TRBV7-9 and TRBJ2-4; no reliable D call. V was pared by 1 base and J by 0 bases, with 10 bases between. CDR1 and CDR2 (germline): SEHNR, FQNEAQ (reference sequence). The CDR3 length is 16 residues. The CDR3 nucleotides read TGTGCCAGCAGCTTAGGGGAATCCTTAGCCAAAAACATTCAGTACTTC. Protein: CASSLGESLAKNIQYF.

The chain is built from TRBV19 and TRBJ1-2; TRBD1 matches at 10 bases. Germline CDR1 and CDR2: LNHDA and SQIVND (reference sequence). V lost 6 bases and J lost 3; bases outside the gene matches: 7. The CDR3 is made up of 15 amino acids. CDR3 sequence: CASRPGTGDYYGYTF. The CDR3 DNA is TGTGCCAGTAGACCAGGGACAGGGGATTACTATGGCTACACCTTC.

The V gene is TRBV27, the J gene TRBJ2-3; D not resolved. The CDR3 contains 12 residues. V was clipped by 4 bases and J by 2 bases, with 4 bases between them. Germline-derived CDR1 and CDR2 are MNHEY and SMNVEV (reference sequence). In nucleotides, the CDR3 is TGTGCCAGCAGTTCTCCCACAGATACGCAGTATTTT. Translated: CASSSPTDTQYF.

The CDR3, as DNA: TGTGCCAGCAGGTACGGACAGTACTATGGCTACACCTTC. The encoded protein is CASRYGQYYGYTF. The chain links TRBV2 to TRBJ1-2, with D perhaps TRBD1 (6 bases). V gave up 6 bases and J gave up 3 bases, with 11 bases separating them. The germline CDR1 and CDR2 sequences are SNHLY and FYNNEI. CDR3 length equals 13 residues.

The genes are TRBV19 and TRBJ2-7; either TRBD1 or TRBD2 may fit D (5 bases each). V was trimmed by 7 bases and J by 3 bases, leaving 16 bases between them. The CDR3 consists of 14 residues. Per the germline V gene, CDR1 is LNHDA and CDR2 is SQIVND (reference sequence). The CDR3 DNA reads as TGTGCCAGTAATCCCCGGGACGGACGCTACGAGCAGTACTTC. This codes for CASNPRDGRYEQYF.

The rearrangement links TRBV3-1 (or the pseudogene TRBV3-2) to TRBJ1-2, with no clear D. Between the trimmed V and J ends, which lost 1 base and 4 bases, there was a span of 13 bases. The CDR3 spans 15 residues. CDR1 and CDR2 (germline): LGHDT, YNNKEL (reference sequence). The DNA of the CDR3 is TGTGCCAGCAGCCAAGGGTCCTCTCGGGGCTATGGCTACACCTTC. Protein sequence: CASSQGSSRGYGYTF.

The gene calls are TRBV7-8 and TRBJ1-1, with D tentatively TRBD1 (5 bases). The CDR3 is made up of 13 amino acids. Trimming took 5 bases from V and 1 from J, leaving 8 bases between them. The germline CDR1 and CDR2 sequences are SGHVS and FQNEAQ. DNA of the CDR3: TGTGCCAGCAGCCCTACAGGGAACACTGAAGCTTTCTTT. This encodes CASSPTGNTEAFF.

The chain has TRBV24-1 and TRBJ2-5, with D maybe TRBD2 (6 bases). The germline V gene has CDR1 KGHDR and CDR2 SFDVKD. The CDR3 consists of 16 residues. Trimming cost V 0 bases and J 2 bases, with 12 bases left between them. The CDR3 DNA reads TGTGCCACCAGTGATTTGTCTTTTGCGGGACAAGAGACCCAGTACTTC. Translation gives CATSDLSFAGQETQYF.

The chain employs TRBV28 and TRBJ1-6; 8 nucleotides align to TRBD1. There are 16 residues in the CDR3. V gave up 8 bases and J gave up 4 bases; unmatched junction bases: 10. CDR1 MDHEN and CDR2 SYDVKM come from the germline V gene. This CDR3 is CASLTGQGLYNSPLHF. CDR3 nucleotide sequence: TGTGCCAGCCTGACCGGACAGGGCCTTTATAATTCACCCCTCCACTTT.

The chain joins TRBV2 to TRBJ2-5; D is undetermined. Germline CDR1 and CDR2: SNHLY and FYNNEI. The CDR3 covers 12 residues. The germline V and J ends were trimmed by 8 bases and 2 bases, with 9 bases remaining between them. CDR3 in amino acids: CASGWNQETQYF. The CDR3 region has the DNA TGTGCCAGCGGGTGGAATCAAGAGACCCAGTACTTC.

The rearrangement links TRBV10-3 to TRBJ1-2; the D is unclear. The germline gives CDR1 ENHRY, CDR2 SYGVKD. This CDR3 region has 12 residues. V was trimmed by 4 bases and J by 9 bases, leaving 12 bases between them. CDR3 amino acids: CAISVSTGSYTF. The CDR3 DNA reads TGTGCCATCAGTGTCTCTACGGGAAGCTACACCTTC.

This rearrangement joins TRBV25-1 to TRBJ2-2; the match to TRBD2 covers 14 bases. CDR3 size: 15 residues. Trimming at V came to 3 bases and at J to 9 bases, leaving 3 bases not matched to a gene. Germline V gene data show CDR1 as MGHDK and CDR2 as SYGVNS. The CDR3 DNA reads TGTGCCAGCAGTGAGGGACTAGCGGGAGTGTGGGAGCTGTTTTTT. Amino acid sequence: CASSEGLAGVWELFF.

This sequence joins TRBV9 and TRBJ2-7, with TRBD1 matching over 8 bases. Germline V gene sequence: CDR1 SGDLS, CDR2 YYNGEE. This CDR3 is 15 amino acids long. The V gene end was trimmed by 0 bases and the J gene end by 3 bases; junction bases not matched to a gene: 5. CDR3 in amino acids: CASSVGTGSLYEQYF. CDR3 nucleotides: TGTGCCAGCAGCGTAGGGACAGGGTCCCTCTACGAGCAGTACTTC.

The rearrangement joins TRBV3-1 (or the pseudogene TRBV3-2) to TRBJ2-7; D is uncertain. V lost 1 base, J lost 6 bases, and 7 bases lay in between. The CDR3 contains 12 residues. CDR1 is LGHDT and CDR2 is YNNKEL in the germline V gene (reference sequence). The CDR3 loop reads CASSQGALEQYF. CDR3 DNA sequence: TGTGCCAGCAGCCAAGGCGCCCTCGAGCAGTACTTC.

This chain connects TRBV5-4 to TRBJ1-2, with a tentative D call TRBD1 (6 bases). Between the trimmed V and J ends, which lost 1 base and 2 bases, there was a span of 6 bases. This CDR3 spans 13 amino acids. Germline CDR1 SGHNT, CDR2 YYREEE (reference sequence). The CDR3 region has the DNA TGTGCCAGCAGCTTGAGGGGGAACTATGGCTACACCTTC. It codes for CASSLRGNYGYTF.

In nucleotides, the CDR3 is TGTGCCAGCAGCCCCATAATGGGCGGGAGGACTGGCAATGAGCAGTTCTTC. It translates to CASSPIMGGRTGNEQFF. The chain employs TRBV7-8 and TRBJ2-1; 8 nucleotides match TRBD2. CDR1 and CDR2 from the germline V gene are SGHVS and FQNEAQ. This CDR3 is built from 17 residues. With V trimmed by 5 bases and J by 6 bases, 15 bases remained unmatched.

The chain combines TRBV28 with TRBJ2-7; tentative D call: TRBD2 (7 bases). Trimming stripped 3 bases from V and 2 bases from J, with 14 bases between. The germline V gene has CDR1 MDHEN and CDR2 SYDVKM. This CDR3 is built from 15 residues. CDR3 loop: CASSFTEGGAYEQYF. The CDR3 coding sequence is TGTGCCAGCAGTTTCACTGAAGGGGGGGCCTACGAGCAGTACTTC.

The chain has TRBV30 and TRBJ1-3, with TRBD1 identical over 8 bases. The germline V gene encodes CDR1 GTSNPN and CDR2 SVGIG (reference sequence). V gave up 1 base and J gave up 1 base; unmatched junction bases: 3. The CDR3 has 15 residues. The CDR3 sequence is CAWSENRGSGNTIYF. DNA for the CDR3: TGTGCCTGGAGTGAGAACAGGGGGTCTGGAAACACCATATATTTT. The full variable domain, its missing parts supplied by reference TRBV30 and TRBJ1-3, is SQTIHQWPATLVQPVGSPLSLECTVEGTSNPNLYWYRQAAGRGLQLLFYSVGIGQISSEVPQNLSASRPQDRQFILSSKKLLLSDSGFYLCAWSENRGSGNTIYFGEGSWLTVV.

This clone appeared a single time. The rearrangement links TRBV28 to TRBJ2-7; D is possibly TRBD2 (5 bases). The CDR3 loop spans 14 amino acids. With 6 bases removed from V and 4 bases from J, the gap between germline ends came to 16 bases. Germline V lookup: CDR1 MDHEN, CDR2 SYDVKM. The DNA for the CDR3 is TGTGCCAGCAGGTTGGGAGTCCAATATTACGAGCAGTACTTC. The encoded protein is CASRLGVQYYEQYF.

The chain couples TRBV10-3 to TRBJ1-2; D is perhaps TRBD1 (5 bases). V lost 3 bases, J lost 3 bases, and 20 bases lay in between. The germline gives CDR1 ENHRY, CDR2 SYGVKD. The CDR3 sequence is 17 residues long. The CDR3 bases are TGTGCCATCAGTGATAGACGGGGCGAACTCGTGGACTATGGCTACACCTTC. This gives the protein CAISDRRGELVDYGYTF.

V is TRBV5-4 and J is TRBJ1-1; TRBD1 matches at 8 bases. V lost 3 bases to trimming and J lost 7 bases; unmatched junction nucleotides: 11. CDR3 length equals 15 residues. Looked up from germline, CDR1 is SGHNT and CDR2 is YYREEE (reference sequence). The CDR3 sequence is CASSSWTGKMGEAFF. CDR3 sequence (DNA): TGTGCCAGCAGCTCATGGACAGGGAAAATGGGTGAAGCTTTCTTT.

CDR3 DNA: TGTGCCAGCAGTTTACAGGGTGGCTCCTACGAGCAGTACTTC. It is translated as CASSLQGGSYEQYF. This sequence joins TRBV27 and TRBJ2-7; perhaps TRBD1 as D (5 bases). The CDR3 length is 14 residues. Looked up from germline, CDR1 is MNHEY and CDR2 is SMNVEV (reference sequence). V lost 2 bases and J lost 0, with 8 bases in between.

J is TRBJ1-1 and V is TRBV7-8; TRBD1 is a possible D gene (5 bases). The V gene lost 1 base and the J gene lost 1 base, with 13 bases spanning the gap. Germline-derived CDR1 and CDR2 are SGHVS and FQNEAQ. This CDR3 spans 16 amino acids. Here the CDR3 reads CASSLDRSGRNTEAFF. The DNA of the CDR3 is TGTGCCAGCAGCTTAGACAGGAGCGGGAGGAACACTGAAGCTTTCTTT.

The chain links TRBV28 to TRBJ2-1; 7 positions agree with TRBD1. The germline V gene encodes CDR1 MDHEN and CDR2 SYDVKM. CDR3 length: 15 residues. V dropped 11 bases and J dropped 4; count of bases not matched to a gene: 14. CDR3 nucleotides: TGTGCCTCCGGCGGACGGGACAGCCGATACAATGAGCAGTTCTTC. Its translation is CASGGRDSRYNEQFF.

This chain connects TRBV18 to TRBJ1-5, with 7 bases that match TRBD1. The CDR3 spans 14 residues. From germline, CDR1 is KGHSH and CDR2 LQKENI. V gave up 6 bases and J gave up 7 bases; unmatched junction bases: 9. The CDR3 bases are TGTGCCAGCTCTGAGGGACAGCAAGGGCAGCCCCAGCATTTT. Translation: CASSEGQQGQPQHF.

This clone was seen a few times. This chain links TRBV15 with TRBJ2-7; 10 bases are a match to TRBD2. This CDR3 is 16 amino acids long. In germline, CDR1 is LNHNV, CDR2 YYDKDF (reference sequence). The V segment lost 3 bases and the J segment 4 bases; nucleotides outside the gene matches: 9. CDR3 bases: TGTGCCACCAGCAGCCCATCTAGCGGGAGACCGTACGAGCAGTACTTC. This sequence encodes CATSSPSSGRPYEQYF.

The J gene is TRBJ2-1, the V gene TRBV6-5; no clear D gene. The CDR3 has 14 amino acids. Between the trimmed V and J ends, which lost 4 bases and 4 bases, there was a span of 11 bases. Germline CDR1 is MNHEY and CDR2 is SVGAGI. In nucleotides, the CDR3 is TGTGCCAGCAGTTTAGGCCCAGTTTACAATGAGCAGTTCTTC. It translates to CASSLGPVYNEQFF.